One and the same sample provided the 22 T cell receptor beta chains below, sequenced in a study of blood T cell repertoires in COVID-19. Produced via immunoSEQ multiplex PCR; TCRdb's table is partial and in-frame only. The table records about 120,000 clones, about four fifths of them present only once. Sequenced: PBMCs or T cells enriched from blood (not recorded which). These TCRs come from a woman aged 25 to 39 who had recovered from COVID-19.

This clone appeared once. The chain recombines TRBV6-5 with TRBJ2-3; 7 nucleotides agree with TRBD1. The germline V gene encodes CDR1 MNHEY and CDR2 SVGAGI. The CDR3 consists of 14 residues. V was pared by 6 bases and J by 1 base, with 4 bases of the junction left unmatched. CDR3 sequence: CASRRTGGTDTQYF. CDR3 bases: TGTGCCAGCAGGAGGACAGGAGGCACAGATACGCAGTATTTT.

The CDR3 bases are TGTGCCAGCAGCTTCCCCCCGAGACTAGCAGCCAATGAGCAGTTCTTC. The encoded protein is CASSFPPRLAANEQFF. The chain employs TRBV11-1 and TRBJ2-1, with 7 positions matching TRBD2. The germline V gene has CDR1 SGHAT and CDR2 FQDESV (reference sequence). This CDR3 has 16 amino acids. The trim removed 3 bases at V and 6 bases at J, leaving 11 bases unmatched.

The chain recombines TRBV7-2 with TRBJ1-5, with D possibly matching TRBD1 (6 bases). Trimming removed 5 bases at V and 1 base at J, with 12 bases between. The CDR3 contains 15 residues. Germline lookup yields CDR1 SGHTA and CDR2 FQGNSA. CDR3 loop: CASSEDRLSNQPQHF. CDR3 sequence (DNA): TGTGCCAGCAGCGAGGACAGATTAAGCAATCAGCCCCAGCATTTT.

The genes are TRBV12-3 or TRBV12-4 and TRBJ2-3; D gene ambiguous. V was shortened by 6 bases and J by 12 bases, with 19 bases between the two germline ends. The CDR3 runs 13 residues. The CDR3 reads CASRPLGRSHQYF. In nucleotides, the CDR3 is TGTGCCAGCAGACCATTGGGCAGGTCTCATCAGTATTTT.

V and J are TRBV6-5 and TRBJ2-2, with 8 bases fitting TRBD2. Germline assignment: CDR1 MNHEY and CDR2 SVGAGI. The CDR3 is made up of 16 amino acids. V shed 2 bases and J 1 base; nucleotides not matched to a gene: 3. The DNA for the CDR3 is TGTGCCAGCAGTTACGATGCGGGAGGGAACACCGGGGAGCTGTTTTTT. Protein: CASSYDAGGNTGELFF.

A single count supports this clone. V and J are TRBV19 and TRBJ1-4; 8 bases are a match to TRBD1. V was clipped by 3 bases and J by 0 bases; unmatched bases: 0. The CDR3 spans 15 residues. The germline gives CDR1 LNHDA, CDR2 SQIVND (reference sequence). CDR3 loop: CASSMDRATNEKLFF. Written as DNA, the CDR3 is TGTGCCAGTAGTATGGACAGGGCAACTAATGAAAAACTGTTTTTT.

V and J are TRBV24-1 and TRBJ2-1; 12 bases map to TRBD2. The CDR3 covers 15 residues. J was trimmed by 4 bases and V by 3 bases; bases with no gene match: 0. The V gene's germline CDR1 is KGHDR and CDR2 SFDVKD. The CDR3 protein is CATSDGTSGYNEQFF. The DNA of the CDR3 is TGTGCCACCAGTGATGGGACTAGCGGGTACAATGAGCAGTTCTTC.

This clone was detected a few times. The V call is TRBV7-2, the J call TRBJ1-2, with D hard to call. Trimming shortened V by 10 bases and J by 2 bases, and 14 bases separated the two germline ends. The CDR3 sequence is 13 residues long. Germline CDR1 reads SGHTA; CDR2 reads FQGNSA. DNA for the CDR3: TGTGCCACCTCTGGGCAGACCAACTATGGCTACACCTTC. It encodes CATSGQTNYGYTF.

The count of this clone is one. The genes are TRBV27 and TRBJ1-4, with TRBD1 as a possible D gene (5 bases). V was cut by 0 bases and J by 8 bases, with 13 bases left in between. The CDR3 extends over 15 amino acids. The germline V gene encodes CDR1 MNHEY and CDR2 SMNVEV (reference sequence). The CDR3 reads CASSLSGRAWEKLFF. CDR3 nucleotide sequence: TGTGCCAGCAGTTTATCCGGCAGGGCGTGGGAAAAACTGTTTTTT.

The CDR3 sequence is CASSIGQGADTQYF. DNA for the CDR3: TGTGCCAGTAGTATAGGACAGGGGGCAGATACGCAGTATTTT. The chain employs TRBV19 and TRBJ2-3, with 9 nucleotides matching TRBD1. Germline V gives CDR1 LNHDA, CDR2 SQIVND (reference sequence). The CDR3 is 14 amino acids. The V gene end was trimmed by 1 base and the J gene end by 4 bases; junction bases not matched to a gene: 0.

J is TRBJ1-1 and V is TRBV5-4, with D possibly being TRBD1 (5 bases). There are 13 residues in the CDR3. V gave up 5 bases and J gave up 3 bases, with 11 bases separating them. Germline V CDR1 and CDR2: SGHNT, YYREEE (reference sequence). CDR3 region: CASRTDIHTEAFF. The CDR3 DNA reads as TGTGCCAGCAGGACAGACATCCACACTGAAGCTTTCTTT.

The chain's CDR3 is CASSYAGDEQYF. CDR3 coding DNA: TGTGCCAGCAGTTACGCAGGGGACGAGCAGTACTTC. This chain uses TRBV2 with TRBJ2-7; D is possibly TRBD1 (6 bases). V lost 5 bases and J 5 bases, leaving 10 bases between the germline ends. The CDR3 spans 12 residues. The germline V gene encodes CDR1 SNHLY and CDR2 FYNNEI.

The chain has TRBV6-1 and TRBJ2-1, with TRBD1 matching 12 bases. The CDR3 is made up of 16 amino acids. Germline CDR1 and CDR2: MNHNS and SASEGT. V shed 2 bases and J 9 bases; nucleotides not matched to a gene: 8. The CDR3 bases are TGTGCCAGCAGTGAATGGGGGGGACAGGGGGCAACTGAGCAGTTCTTC. It codes for CASSEWGGQGATEQFF.

The chain joins TRBV28 to TRBJ2-7, with D perhaps TRBD2 (6 bases). Germline V gene sequence: CDR1 MDHEN, CDR2 SYDVKM. With 1 base removed from V and 5 bases from J, the gap between germline ends came to 9 bases. The CDR3 sequence is 13 residues long. The DNA of the CDR3 is TGTGCCAGCAGTTTATACGGGGGAGACGAGCAGTACTTC. Its translation is CASSLYGGDEQYF. Full variable domain (remainder filled in from reference TRBV28 and TRBJ2-7): DVKVTQSSRYLVKRTGEKVFLECVQDMDHENMFWYRQDPGLGLRLIYFSYDVKMKEKGDIPEGYSVSREKKERFSLILESASTNQTSMYLCASSLYGGDEQYFGPGTRLTVT.

This chain's CDR3 is CASRQYTGELFF. The CDR3, as DNA: TGTGCCAGTCGACAGTACACCGGGGAGCTGTTTTTT. The rearrangement links TRBV19 to TRBJ2-2, with D tentatively TRBD1 (5 bases). Germline CDR1 is LNHDA and CDR2 is SQIVND (reference sequence). Trimming left V 8 bases short and J 3 bases short, with 7 bases between. The CDR3 is 12 residues long.

This chain joins TRBV7-8 and TRBJ2-1; 8 bases are shared with TRBD2. CDR1 and CDR2 from the germline V gene are SGHVS and FQNEAQ. V was pared by 7 bases and J by 6 bases, with 11 bases of the junction left unmatched. The CDR3 totals 15 residues. CDR3 residues: CASIMPGLVLNEQFF. Here the CDR3 DNA reads TGTGCCAGCATCATGCCGGGACTAGTTCTCAATGAGCAGTTCTTC.

This sequence joins TRBV28 and TRBJ1-4; TRBD1 matches at 7 bases. The CDR3 is made up of 16 amino acids. The germline V gene encodes CDR1 MDHEN and CDR2 SYDVKM. J lost 8 bases, V lost 5 bases, and 14 bases had no gene match. In DNA, the CDR3 is TGTGCCAGCAGTGGGGCTACAGGGGTTCTAGCGGAAAAACTGTTTTTT. The encoded protein is CASSGATGVLAEKLFF.

The chain links TRBV5-6 to TRBJ2-7; 7 nucleotides align to TRBD1. V gave up 2 bases and J gave up 0 bases; unmatched junction bases: 8. The CDR3 covers 16 residues. Looked up from germline, CDR1 is SGHDT and CDR2 is YYEEEE. The CDR3 loop reads CASSFPRTGNSYEQYF. CDR3 sequence (DNA): TGTGCCAGCAGCTTTCCCCGGACAGGCAACTCCTACGAGCAGTACTTC.

V usage is TRBV2 and J usage is TRBJ1-1, with a tentative D call TRBD1 (5 bases). V was pared by 4 bases and J by 11 bases, with 11 bases between. The germline CDR1 and CDR2 sequences are SNHLY and FYNNEI. The CDR3 sequence is 11 residues long. The CDR3 region is CASSGDSVAFF. The DNA of the CDR3 is TGTGCCAGCAGTGGAGACAGTGTCGCTTTCTTT.

This chain uses TRBV7-3 with TRBJ1-6, with 8 positions matching TRBD1. V lost 5 bases, J lost 6 bases, and 9 bases stayed unmatched. This CDR3 contains 16 residues. The germline V gene has CDR1 SGHTA and CDR2 FQGTGA. CDR3 DNA sequence: TGTGCCAGCAGCCCGGACAGGGAAGTCAGTAATTCACCCCTCCACTTT. Encoded protein: CASSPDREVSNSPLHF. Together with reference TRBV7-3 and TRBJ1-6, the CDR3 gives the full variable domain: GAGVSQTPSNKVTEKGKYVELRCDPISGHTALYWYRQSLGQGPEFLIYFQGTGAADDSGLPNDRFFAVRPEGSVSTLKIQRTERGDSAVYLCASSPDREVSNSPLHFGNGTRLTVT.

This rearrangement joins TRBV3-1 (or the pseudogene TRBV3-2) to TRBJ1-6, with D perhaps TRBD1 (6 bases). CDR3 length: 17 residues. Germline V gene data show CDR1 as LGHDT and CDR2 as YNNKEL (reference sequence). The V end was cut by 3 bases, the J end by 8 bases, with 20 bases between. Here the CDR3 DNA reads TGTGCCAGCAGCCAGGGACCAGGGGATATTCCCTATTCACCCCTCCACTTT. Encoded protein: CASSQGPGDIPYSPLHF.

This rearrangement joins TRBV6-5 to TRBJ2-1; TRBD2 aligns across 9 bases. V was clipped by 10 bases and J by 4 bases; unmatched bases: 5. Per the germline V gene, CDR1 is MNHEY and CDR2 is SVGAGI. The CDR3 is made up of 13 amino acids. The CDR3 DNA follows: TGTGCCAATAGCGGGAGTAGGTACAATGAGCAGTTCTTC. Translation: CANSGSRYNEQFF.